This record concerns one T cell receptor (beta chain) sequence. Its antigen is still unknown. Produced via immunoSEQ multiplex PCR; TCRdb's table is partial and in-frame only. Of roughly 51,000 clones in the sample, around 81% are singletons; the top ten hold about 3.7%. Time point given: week 5, during vaccination. Doses consisted of 300 ug of mutant IDH1 20-mer peptide each, paired with topical imiquimod. Trimming stripped 4 bases from V and 2 bases from J, with 18 bases between. This CDR3 has 17 residues. Germline V gives CDR1 MGHRA, CDR2 YSYEKL. This entry belongs to a study of a mutant IDH1 vaccine in newly diagnosed glioma.

The rearrangement links TRBV4-1 to TRBJ1-5, with D unresolved. This receptor was identified in a man aged 30 to 45 with glioma. This specimen was PBMCs, taken from a glioma patient whose treatment included an IDH1 peptide vaccine. Here the CDR3 reads CASSPVPKGEGNQPQHF. The CDR3, as DNA: TGCGCCAGCAGCCCTGTCCCAAAGGGTGAGGGCAATCAGCCCCAGCATTTT.